This T cell receptor beta chain was sequenced for a study of blood T cells in healthy people across ages. PCR was performed a second time for about 7 to 12 cycles using a sample-barcoded 5' primer and a J-beta primer mix. TCRdb reprocessed the 5' RACE reads via MiXCR and lists one record per CDR3 protein. Of just under 750,000 distinct CDR3 sequences listed, around a fifth are singletons. The CDR3 loop spans 13 amino acids. Germline V lookup: CDR1 DFQATT, CDR2 SNEGSKA (reference sequence). V shed 1 base, J shed 10 bases, and the junction held 4 bases outside the gene matches. Material: blood. The V call is TRBV20-1, the J call TRBJ2-1, with TRBD1 identical over 10 bases. This receptor was obtained from a man between 70 and 80 years old in good health. DNA for the CDR3: TGCAGTGCTAGAGGACAGGGGGCGAAGGAGCAGTTCTTC. This sequence encodes CSARGQGAKEQFF.